The rows below give T cell receptor beta chains drawn from one sample of a study of regulatory T cells in long-lasting Graves disease. Using its own MiXCR run on the multiplex PCR reads, TCRdb lists one record per CDR3 protein. The table lists about 360,000 distinct CDR3 sequences, about 16% of them singletons. These same records also appear under a second study, on T cells in Graves' hyperthyroidism and ophthalmopathy.

Material: peripheral blood mononuclear cells (PBMCs), obtained at new diagnosis, from a patient treated with antithyroid drugs. The source is a woman aged 18-29 years with Graves disease. CDR3s include the opening cysteine and the closing phenylalanine or tryptophan. Fields, in order: D gene, clone size, V gene, CDR3 length, J gene, CDR3 DNA, CDR3 protein. D genes are given only for firm matches. Only some rows state a clone size, as once, few, many or a class for expanded clones.

>NA|many|TRBV7-9|15|TRBJ2-7
TGTGCCAGCAGCCCGCGGGACAGTTCCACCTACGAGCAGTACTTC
CASSPRDSSTYEQYF
>NA|many|TRBV12-3/TRBV12-4|14|TRBJ2-5
TGTGCCAGCAGTTTACTCGCCTTCCAAGAGACCCAGTACTTC
CASSLLAFQETQYF
>NA|many|TRBV7-6|13|TRBJ2-1
TGTGCCAGCAGCTTAGGACTCAACAATGAGCAGTTCTTC
CASSLGLNNEQFF
>NA|many|TRBV7-9|14|TRBJ1-1
TGTGCCAGCAGCTTCGACGGACCGAACACTGAAGCTTTCTTT
CASSFDGPNTEAFF
>TRBD1|many|TRBV7-9|13|TRBJ2-1
TGTGCCAGCAGCTTAGCAGGGGGCGATGAGCAGTTCTTC
CASSLAGGDEQFF
>NA|many|TRBV9|17|TRBJ2-2
TGTGCCAGCAGCGTAGGTCCCCGGACGGTGAACACCGGGGAGCTGTTTTTT
CASSVGPRTVNTGELFF
>TRBD1|NA|TRBV2|16|TRBJ2-7
TGTGCCAGCAGTGCAGCAGGGACAGGGGGTTCCTACGAGCAGTACTTC
CASSAAGTGGSYEQYF
>TRBD2|many|TRBV7-6|16|TRBJ2-7
TGTGCCAGCAGCTCCGGGGGTAGCGGGCGACCCTACGAGCAGTACTTC
CASSSGGSGRPYEQYF
>TRBD2|many|TRBV6-2/TRBV6-3|15|TRBJ2-3
TGTGCCAGCAGTGCTAGCGGGGCTGGGTCGGATACGCAGTATTTT
CASSASGAGSDTQYF
>TRBD2|many|TRBV11-2|15|TRBJ2-1
TGTGCCAGCAGCCTCACTAGCGGGAGCAGCAATGAGCAGTTCTTC
CASSLTSGSSNEQFF
>TRBD2|many|TRBV12-3/TRBV12-4|17|TRBJ2-5
TGTGCCAGCAGTTCTGGTTCTAGCGGGGGGTATGGTGAGACCCAGTACTTC
CASSSGSSGGYGETQYF
>NA|many|TRBV20-1|13|TRBJ2-5
TGCAGTGCTGCCGATGGCGGTACGGAGACCCAGTACTTC
CSAADGGTETQYF
>NA|few|TRBV24-1|12|TRBJ2-7
TGTGCCACGTCGGACAGAAACTACGAGCAGTACTTC
CATSDRNYEQYF
>NA|NA|TRBV19|16|TRBJ1-5
TGTGCCAGTAGTACAATCCCCCAGGCTAGCAATCAGCCCCAGCATTTT
CASSTIPQASNQPQHF
>NA|many|TRBV24-1|13|TRBJ1-5
TGTGCCACCAGTGATTCCGGGAATCAGCCCCAGCATTTT
CATSDSGNQPQHF
>NA|many|TRBV10-3|13|TRBJ2-7
TGTGCCATTTCAGACTCTAGCACCTACGAGCAGTACTTC
CAISDSSTYEQYF
>NA|many|TRBV28|15|TRBJ1-5
TGTGCCAGCAGTTTTTCAGGGGAGGGGGATCAGCCCCAGCATTTT
CASSFSGEGDQPQHF
>NA|many|TRBV11-2|17|TRBJ2-3
TGTGCCAGCAGCTTAGGCCTAAGGAGGGTACCCACAGATACGCAGTATTTT
CASSLGLRRVPTDTQYF
>NA|NA|TRBV28|15|TRBJ2-5
TGTGCCAGCAGTTCACCGGACAACATGGCGGAGACCCAGTACTTC
CASSSPDNMAETQYF
>TRBD1|few|TRBV19|13|TRBJ1-6
TGTGCCAGTAGTGAACCGGGACAGGGTCCCCTCCACTTT
CASSEPGQGPLHF
>TRBD1|NA|TRBV9|15|TRBJ2-7
TGTGCCAGCAGCGTGTCGGGACAGGGTCCCTACGAGCAGTACTTC
CASSVSGQGPYEQYF
>TRBD2|NA|TRBV28|17|TRBJ2-7
TGTGCCAGCAGTTCGGGGCGACTAGCGGGAGTCTCCTACGAGCAGTACTTC
CASSSGRLAGVSYEQYF
>TRBD1|many|TRBV11-1|17|TRBJ2-1
TGTGCCAGCAGCTTAGCCCCAGGACAGGGGGAATACAATGAGCAGTTCTTC
CASSLAPGQGEYNEQFF
>NA|few|TRBV7-9|15|TRBJ1-1
TGTGCCAGCAGCTTACCCTCGGGGGAGAACACTGAAGCTTTCTTT
CASSLPSGENTEAFF
>TRBD2|NA|TRBV6-5|16|TRBJ2-1
TGTGCCAGCAGTTACCAGACTAGCGGGGTTTACAATGAGCAGTTCTTC
CASSYQTSGVYNEQFF
>TRBD2|many|TRBV7-9|17|TRBJ2-3
TGTGCCAGCAGCTTATCCCCTAGCGGGAGGAGGGCAGATACGCAGTATTTT
CASSLSPSGRRADTQYF
>NA|many|TRBV30|16|TRBJ2-2
TGTGCCTGGAGTGGGGGCGTCAGAACTAACACCGGGGAGCTGTTTTTT
CAWSGGVRTNTGELFF
>TRBD1|many|TRBV6-5|15|TRBJ2-7
TGTGCCAGCAGATACAGGGGGCGTACGTCCTACGAGCAGTACTTC
CASRYRGRTSYEQYF
>NA|many|TRBV20-1|16|TRBJ2-2
TGCAGTGCCAGGAGACCGATTTTCGCGAACACCGGGGAGCTGTTTTTT
CSARRPIFANTGELFF